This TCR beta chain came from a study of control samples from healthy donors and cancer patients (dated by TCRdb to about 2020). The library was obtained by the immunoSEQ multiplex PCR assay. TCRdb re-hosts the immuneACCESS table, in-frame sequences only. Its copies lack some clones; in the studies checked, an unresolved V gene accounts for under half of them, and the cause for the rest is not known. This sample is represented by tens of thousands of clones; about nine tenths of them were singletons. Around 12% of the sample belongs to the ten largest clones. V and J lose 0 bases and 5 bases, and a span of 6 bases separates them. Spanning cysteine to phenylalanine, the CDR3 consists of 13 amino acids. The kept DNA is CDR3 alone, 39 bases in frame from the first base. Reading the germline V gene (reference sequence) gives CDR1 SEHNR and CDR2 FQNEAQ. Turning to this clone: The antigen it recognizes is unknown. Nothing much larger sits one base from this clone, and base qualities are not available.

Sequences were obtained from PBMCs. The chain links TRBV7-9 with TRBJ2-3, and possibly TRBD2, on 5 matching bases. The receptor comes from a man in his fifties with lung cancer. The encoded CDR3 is CASSLASGDTQYF. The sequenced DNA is TGTGCCAGCAGCTTAGCGAGCGGAGATACGCAGTATTTT.